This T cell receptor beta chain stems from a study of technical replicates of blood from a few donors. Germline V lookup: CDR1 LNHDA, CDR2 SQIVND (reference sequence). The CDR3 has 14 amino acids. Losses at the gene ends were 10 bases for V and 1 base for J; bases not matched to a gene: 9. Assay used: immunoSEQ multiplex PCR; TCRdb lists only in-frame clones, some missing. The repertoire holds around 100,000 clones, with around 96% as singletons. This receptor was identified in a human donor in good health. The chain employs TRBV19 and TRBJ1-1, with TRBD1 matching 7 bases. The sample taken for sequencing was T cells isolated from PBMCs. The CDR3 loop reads CATWDSRKNTEAFF. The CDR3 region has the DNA TGTGCCACCTGGGACAGCCGAAAGAACACTGAAGCTTTCTTT.